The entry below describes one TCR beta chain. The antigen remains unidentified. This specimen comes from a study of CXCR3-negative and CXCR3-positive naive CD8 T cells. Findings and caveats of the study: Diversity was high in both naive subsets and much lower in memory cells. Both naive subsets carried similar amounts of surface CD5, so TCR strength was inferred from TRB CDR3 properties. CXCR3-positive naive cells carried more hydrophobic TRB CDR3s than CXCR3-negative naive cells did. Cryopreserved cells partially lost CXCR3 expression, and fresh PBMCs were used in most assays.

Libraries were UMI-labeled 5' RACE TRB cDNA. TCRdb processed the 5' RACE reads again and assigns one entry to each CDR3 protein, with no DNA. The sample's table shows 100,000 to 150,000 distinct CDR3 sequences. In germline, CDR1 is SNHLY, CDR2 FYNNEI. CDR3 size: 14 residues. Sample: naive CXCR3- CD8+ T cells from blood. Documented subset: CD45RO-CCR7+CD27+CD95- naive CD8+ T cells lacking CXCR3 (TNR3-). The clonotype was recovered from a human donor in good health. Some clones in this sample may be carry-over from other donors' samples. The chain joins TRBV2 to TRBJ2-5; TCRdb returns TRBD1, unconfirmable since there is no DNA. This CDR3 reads CASTLDRTQETQYF.